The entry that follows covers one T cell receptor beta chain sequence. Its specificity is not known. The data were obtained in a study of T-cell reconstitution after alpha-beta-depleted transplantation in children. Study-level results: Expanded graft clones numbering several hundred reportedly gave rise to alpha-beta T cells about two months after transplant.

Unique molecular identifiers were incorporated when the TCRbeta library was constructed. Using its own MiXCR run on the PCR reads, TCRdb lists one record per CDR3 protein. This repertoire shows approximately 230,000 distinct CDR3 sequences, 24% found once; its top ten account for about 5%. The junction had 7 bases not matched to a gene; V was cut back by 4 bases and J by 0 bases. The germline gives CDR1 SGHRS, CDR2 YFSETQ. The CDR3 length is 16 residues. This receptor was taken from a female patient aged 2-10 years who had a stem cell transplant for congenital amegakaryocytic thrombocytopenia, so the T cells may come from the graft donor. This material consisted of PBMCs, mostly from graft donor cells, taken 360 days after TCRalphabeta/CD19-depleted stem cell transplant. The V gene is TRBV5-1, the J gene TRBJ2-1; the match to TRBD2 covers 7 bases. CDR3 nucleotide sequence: TGCGCCAGCAGCGTTAGCGGGCTGAGCTCCTACAATGAGCAGTTCTTC. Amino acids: CASSVSGLSSYNEQFF.